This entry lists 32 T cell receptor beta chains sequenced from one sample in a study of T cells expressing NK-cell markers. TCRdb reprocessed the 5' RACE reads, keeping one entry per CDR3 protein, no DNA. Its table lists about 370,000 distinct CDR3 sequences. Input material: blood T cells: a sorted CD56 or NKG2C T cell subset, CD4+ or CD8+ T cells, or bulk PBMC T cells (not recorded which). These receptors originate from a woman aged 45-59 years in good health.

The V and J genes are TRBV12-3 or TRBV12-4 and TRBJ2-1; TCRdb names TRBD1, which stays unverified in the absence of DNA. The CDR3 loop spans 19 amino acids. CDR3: CASILGGRGRYFDYNEQFF.

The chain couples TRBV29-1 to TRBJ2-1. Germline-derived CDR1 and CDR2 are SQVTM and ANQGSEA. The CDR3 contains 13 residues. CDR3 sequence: CSVEGPGEREQFF.

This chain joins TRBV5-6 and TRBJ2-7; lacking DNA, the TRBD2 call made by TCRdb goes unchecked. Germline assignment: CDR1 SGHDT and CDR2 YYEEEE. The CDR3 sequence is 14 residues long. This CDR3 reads CASSLGLANYEQYF.

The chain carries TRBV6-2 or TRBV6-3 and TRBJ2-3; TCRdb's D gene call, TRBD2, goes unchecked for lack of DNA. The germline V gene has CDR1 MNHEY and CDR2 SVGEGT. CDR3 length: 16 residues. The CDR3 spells CASSYRVDAGHDTQYF.

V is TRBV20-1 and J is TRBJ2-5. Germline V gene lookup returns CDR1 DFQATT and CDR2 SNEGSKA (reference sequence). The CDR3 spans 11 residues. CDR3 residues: CSARGPSTQYF.

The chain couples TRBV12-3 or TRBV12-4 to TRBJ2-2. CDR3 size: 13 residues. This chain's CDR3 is CASKEQHTGELFF.

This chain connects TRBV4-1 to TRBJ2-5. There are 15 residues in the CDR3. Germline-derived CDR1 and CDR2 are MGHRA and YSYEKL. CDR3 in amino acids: CASSQDPTRQETQYF.

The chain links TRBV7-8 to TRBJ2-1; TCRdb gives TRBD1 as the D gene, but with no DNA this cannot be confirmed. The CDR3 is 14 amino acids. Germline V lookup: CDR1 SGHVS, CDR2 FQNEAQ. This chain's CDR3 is CASSLGGRSAEQFF. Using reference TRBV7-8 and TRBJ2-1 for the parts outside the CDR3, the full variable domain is GAGVSQSPRYKVAKRGQDVALRCDPISGHVSLFWYQQALGQGPEFLTYFQNEAQLDKSGLPSDRFFAERPEGSVSTLKIQRTQQEDSAVYLCASSLGGRSAEQFFGPGTRLTVL.

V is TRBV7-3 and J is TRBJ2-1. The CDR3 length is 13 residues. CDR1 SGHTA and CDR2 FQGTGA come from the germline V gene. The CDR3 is CASSLKYYGEQFF.

This CDR3 reads CASSEGQLSNQPQHF. This chain joins TRBV12-3 or TRBV12-4 and TRBJ1-5; TCRdb's D gene call, TRBD1, goes unchecked for lack of DNA. The CDR3 loop spans 15 amino acids.

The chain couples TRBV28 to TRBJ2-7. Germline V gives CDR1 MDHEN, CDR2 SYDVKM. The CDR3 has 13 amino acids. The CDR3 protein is CASSNRGGHEQYF.

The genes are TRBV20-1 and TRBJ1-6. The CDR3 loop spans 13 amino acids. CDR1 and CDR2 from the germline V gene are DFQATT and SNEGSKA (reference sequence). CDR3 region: CSARDWGNSPLHF.

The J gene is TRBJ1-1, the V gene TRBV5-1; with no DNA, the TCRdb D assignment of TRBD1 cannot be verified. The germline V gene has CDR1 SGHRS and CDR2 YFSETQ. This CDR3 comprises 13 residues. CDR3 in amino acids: CASSYGTRAEAFF.

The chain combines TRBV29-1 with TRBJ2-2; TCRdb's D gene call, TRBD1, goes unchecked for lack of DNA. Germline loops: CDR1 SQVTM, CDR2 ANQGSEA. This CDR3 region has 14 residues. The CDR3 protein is CSVAVGGATGELFF.

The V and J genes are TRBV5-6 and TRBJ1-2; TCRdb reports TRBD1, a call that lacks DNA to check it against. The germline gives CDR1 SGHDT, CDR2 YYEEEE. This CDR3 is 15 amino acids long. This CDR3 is CASSPKGVPNYGYTF.

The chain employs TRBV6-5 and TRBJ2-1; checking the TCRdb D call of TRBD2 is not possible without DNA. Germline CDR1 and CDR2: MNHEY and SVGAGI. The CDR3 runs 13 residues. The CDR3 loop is CAAGPSGINEQFF.

This chain's CDR3 is CASSPEATLTDTQYF. This chain uses TRBV5-4 with TRBJ2-3; TCRdb gives TRBD2 as the D gene, but with no DNA this cannot be confirmed. The CDR3 runs 15 residues. Germline loops: CDR1 SGHNT, CDR2 YYREEE (reference sequence).

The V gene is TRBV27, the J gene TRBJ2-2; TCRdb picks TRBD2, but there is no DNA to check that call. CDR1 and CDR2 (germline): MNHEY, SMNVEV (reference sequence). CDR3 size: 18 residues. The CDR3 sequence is CASSSWRGLATSTGELFF.

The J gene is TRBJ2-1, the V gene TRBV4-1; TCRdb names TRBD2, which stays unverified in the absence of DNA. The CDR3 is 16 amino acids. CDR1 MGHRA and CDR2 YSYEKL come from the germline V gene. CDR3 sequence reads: CASSQVGGRSGNEQFF.

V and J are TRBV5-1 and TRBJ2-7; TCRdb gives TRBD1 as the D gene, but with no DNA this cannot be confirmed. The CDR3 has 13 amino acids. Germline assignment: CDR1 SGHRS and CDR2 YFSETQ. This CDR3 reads CASSLAERGEQYF.

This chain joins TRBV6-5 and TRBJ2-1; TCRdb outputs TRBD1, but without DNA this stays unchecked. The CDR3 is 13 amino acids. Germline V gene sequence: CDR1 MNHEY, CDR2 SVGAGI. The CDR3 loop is CASSPGRWGEQFF.

CDR3 sequence: CSARPGLAGVDTQYF. This chain links TRBV20-1 with TRBJ2-3; no DNA is available, so the TRBD2 call from TCRdb remains unchecked. CDR3 size: 15 residues. Germline V gene data show CDR1 as DFQATT and CDR2 as SNEGSKA (reference sequence).

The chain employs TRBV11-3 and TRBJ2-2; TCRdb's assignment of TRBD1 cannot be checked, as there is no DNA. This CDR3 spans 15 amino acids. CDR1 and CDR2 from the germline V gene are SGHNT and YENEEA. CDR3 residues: CASSPPEVTTGELFF.

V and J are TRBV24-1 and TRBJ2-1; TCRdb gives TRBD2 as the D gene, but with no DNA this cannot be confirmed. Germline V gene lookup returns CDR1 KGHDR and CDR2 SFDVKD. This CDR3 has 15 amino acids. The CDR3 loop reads CATSDLTSGYNEQFF.

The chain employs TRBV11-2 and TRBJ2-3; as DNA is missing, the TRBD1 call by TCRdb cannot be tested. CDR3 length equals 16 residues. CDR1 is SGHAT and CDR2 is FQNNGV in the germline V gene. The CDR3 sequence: CASSQAPGGAGDTQYF.

CDR3 in amino acids: CSADDTGNTEAFF. This chain links TRBV20-1 with TRBJ1-1; with no DNA, the TCRdb D assignment of TRBD1 cannot be verified. CDR1 and CDR2 (germline): DFQATT, SNEGSKA (reference sequence). This CDR3 is 13 amino acids long.

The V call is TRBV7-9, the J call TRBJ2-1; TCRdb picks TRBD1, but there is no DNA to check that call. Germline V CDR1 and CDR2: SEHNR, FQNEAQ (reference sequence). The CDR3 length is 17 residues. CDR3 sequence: CASSLHPQGGIYNEQFF. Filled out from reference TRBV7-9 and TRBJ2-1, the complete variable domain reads DTGVSQNPRHKITKRGQNVTFRCDPISEHNRLYWYRQTLGQGPEFLTYFQNEAQLEKSRLLSDRFSAERPKGSFSTLEIQRTEQGDSAMYLCASSLHPQGGIYNEQFFGPGTRLTVL.

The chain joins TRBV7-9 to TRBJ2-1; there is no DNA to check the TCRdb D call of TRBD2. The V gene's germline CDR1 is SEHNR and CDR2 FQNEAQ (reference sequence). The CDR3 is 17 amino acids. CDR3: CASSLVLPGLANNEQFF.

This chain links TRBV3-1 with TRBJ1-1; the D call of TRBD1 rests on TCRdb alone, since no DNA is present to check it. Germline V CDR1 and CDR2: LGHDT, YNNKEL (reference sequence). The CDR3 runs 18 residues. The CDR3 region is CASSPGWGENFMNTEAFF.

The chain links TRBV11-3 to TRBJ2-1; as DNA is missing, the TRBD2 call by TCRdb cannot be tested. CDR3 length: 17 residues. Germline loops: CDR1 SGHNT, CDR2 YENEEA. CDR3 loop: CASSPGGLTSRYNEQFF.

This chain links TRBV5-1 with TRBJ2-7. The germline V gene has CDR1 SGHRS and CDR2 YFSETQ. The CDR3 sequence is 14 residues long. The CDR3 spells CASSLERFSYEQYF. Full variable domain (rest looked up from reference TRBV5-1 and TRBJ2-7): KAGVTQTPRYLIKTRGQQVTLSCSPISGHRSVSWYQQTPGQGLQFLFEYFSETQRNKGNFPGRFSGRQFSNSRSEMNVSTLELGDSALYLCASSLERFSYEQYFGPGTRLTVT.

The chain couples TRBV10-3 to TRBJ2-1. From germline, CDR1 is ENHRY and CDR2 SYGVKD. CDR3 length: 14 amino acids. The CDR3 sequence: CAISAITVDNEQFF.